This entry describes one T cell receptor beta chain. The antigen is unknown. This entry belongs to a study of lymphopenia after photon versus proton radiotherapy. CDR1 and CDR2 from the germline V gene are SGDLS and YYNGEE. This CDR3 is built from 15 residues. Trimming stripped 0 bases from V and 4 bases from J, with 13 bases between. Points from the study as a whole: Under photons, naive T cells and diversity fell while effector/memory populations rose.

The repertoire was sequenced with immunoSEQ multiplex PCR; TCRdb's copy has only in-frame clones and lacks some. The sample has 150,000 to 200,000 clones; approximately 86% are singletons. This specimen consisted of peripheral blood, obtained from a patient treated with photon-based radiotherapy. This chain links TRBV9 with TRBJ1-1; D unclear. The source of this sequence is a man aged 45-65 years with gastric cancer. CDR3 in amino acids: CASSVDMEVSTEAFF. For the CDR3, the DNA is TGTGCCAGCAGCGTAGATATGGAGGTTAGCACTGAAGCTTTCTTT.